What follows describes a single T cell receptor beta chain. Its specificity is not known. The data originate from a study of CD4 T cells in relation to SARS-CoV-2 and coronaviruses. The method was immunoSEQ multiplex PCR; TCRdb's version includes in-frame clones alone and lacks a portion of them. The sample has 26,000 or so clones, about 70% seen once. The CDR3 spans 16 residues. Germline lookup yields CDR1 SGHTA and CDR2 FQGTGA. Trimming at V came to 9 bases and at J to 3 bases, leaving 10 bases not matched to a gene. Before the COVID-19 pandemic, during about 2011-2019, CD4+ T cells were taken from unexposed donors. The cells were cultured for over eight days before CD4+ T cells were isolated.

This chain uses TRBV7-3 with TRBJ2-7, with 14 bases lining up with TRBD2. The receptor was derived from a human donor in good health. Source material: CD4+ T cells from PBMCs, cultured in vitro. CDR3 region: CARRTSGRRGCYEQYF. The CDR3 DNA reads TGTGCCAGAAGGACTAGCGGGAGGAGGGGTTGCTACGAGCAGTACTTC.